This paragraph covers one T cell receptor (beta chain) sequence. This entry comes from a study of blood T cell repertoires in COVID-19. Study-level information: In each case, the material was cDNA or gDNA derived from T cells, B-cell-depleted T cells, or PBMCs.

In the study's own analysis: Amplified reference gene primers provided the basis for estimating nucleated cell counts. Generated by immunoSEQ multiplex PCR, the TCRdb table keeps only in-frame clones and is missing some. V, J and clone size are taken as reported in that table, and D and trimming were inferred from the DNA itself. The table shows 15,000 to 20,000 clones, with 75% to 90% occurring only once. Germline V gives CDR1 SQVTM, CDR2 ANQGSEA. Trimming stripped 4 bases from V and 2 bases from J, with 12 bases between. The CDR3 totals 15 residues. The chain has TRBV29-1 and TRBJ2-6; D is perhaps TRBD1 (6 bases). The sequenced sample consisted of peripheral blood. The TCR originated in a human donor in a cohort sampled during active COVID-19. CDR3 sequence reads: CSVVGAGAGANVLTF. In DNA form, the CDR3 reads TGCAGCGTTGTGGGGGCAGGGGCTGGGGCCAACGTCCTGACTTTC.